The rows below give T cell receptor beta chains drawn from one sample of a study of T cell changes during pregnancy in multiple sclerosis. TCRdb keeps only in-frame clones here, not all; method: immunoSEQ multiplex PCR. The sample holds roughly 50,000 clones; roughly 92% are singletons and the top ten take under 0.85%. Sequenced here: CD4+ T cells from peripheral blood mononuclear cells, sampled in the third trimester of pregnancy. The origin of the receptors is a female donor with multiple sclerosis, enrolled in a pregnancy study. The CDR3 runs from the conserved cysteine through the conserved F or W. D genes are given only for firm matches. Expanded clones get a size class; other rows say once, few or many, or leave the size out.

v_gene,j_gene,abundance,d_gene,CDR3aa,CDR3nt
TRBV10-3,TRBJ2-5,NA,NA,CAISGQKQETQYF,TGTGCCATCAGTGGACAGAAACAAGAGACCCAGTACTTC
TRBV25-1,TRBJ2-4,once,TRBD2,CASSRGSGRNIQYF,TGTGCCAGCAGTCGTGGGAGCGGGAGGAACATTCAGTACTTC
TRBV14,TRBJ2-1,NA,NA,CASSLKRLYNEQFF,TGTGCCAGCAGCCTTAAGCGACTGTACAATGAGCAGTTCTTC
TRBV5-1,TRBJ2-3,few,NA,CASSYPGSDTQYF,TGCGCCAGCAGCTATCCGGGATCAGATACGCAGTATTTT
TRBV11-2,TRBJ2-7,NA,TRBD2,CASSLVGGRAFLGAQYF,TGTGCCAGCAGCTTAGTTGGCGGGAGGGCGTTCCTGGGAGCGCAGTACTTC
TRBV7-9,TRBJ2-5,once,NA,CASSLGEAYSMETQYF,TGTGCCAGCAGCTTAGGGGAGGCCTACTCCATGGAGACCCAGTACTTC
TRBV5-1,TRBJ2-1,once,TRBD2,CASTREHFNEQFF,TGCGCCAGCACGCGGGAGCATTTCAATGAGCAGTTCTTC
TRBV7-3,TRBJ1-2,NA,NA,CASSPQGGGGYTF,TGTGCCAGCAGCCCGCAAGGGGGGGGTGGCTACACCTTC
TRBV19,TRBJ1-1,NA,NA,CASRLPGPNTEAFF,TGTGCCAGTAGGCTACCGGGTCCCAACACTGAAGCTTTCTTT
TRBV5-1,TRBJ2-5,NA,NA,CASSPTADTQETQYF,TGCGCCAGCAGCCCCACGGCGGATACCCAAGAGACCCAGTACTTC
TRBV19,TRBJ2-3,NA,TRBD2,CASSETSGRATDTQYF,TGTGCCAGTAGCGAGACTAGCGGGAGGGCCACAGATACGCAGTATTTT
TRBV5-6,TRBJ1-5,NA,NA,CASSLQAGYQPQHF,TGTGCCAGCAGCTTACAGGCGGGGTATCAGCCCCAGCATTTT
TRBV5-6,TRBJ2-1,few,NA,CASSLLGYGEQFF,TGTGCCAGCAGCTTGTTGGGCTACGGTGAGCAGTTCTTC
TRBV15,TRBJ2-1,NA,NA,CATSTGDEQFF,TGTGCCACCAGCACAGGCGATGAGCAGTTCTTC
TRBV6-1,TRBJ2-1,NA,TRBD1,CASSEALGQGAYNEQFF,TGTGCCAGCAGTGAAGCGCTAGGGCAGGGGGCTTACAATGAGCAGTTCTTC
TRBV7-9,TRBJ2-7,once,NA,CASSPREVHPEQYF,TGTGCCAGCAGCCCACGAGAGGTCCATCCCGAGCAGTACTTC
TRBV5-8,TRBJ2-7,NA,NA,CASSFDSLAREQYF,TGTGCCAGCAGCTTTGACTCGTTGGCGCGGGAGCAGTACTTC
TRBV19,TRBJ2-2,NA,NA,CASSITANTGELFF,TGTGCCAGTAGTATTACTGCTAACACCGGGGAGCTGTTTTTT
TRBV27,TRBJ1-4,NA,NA,CASRTTGKNEKLFF,TGTGCCAGCAGGACGACAGGAAAAAATGAAAAACTGTTTTTT
TRBV9,TRBJ1-5,NA,TRBD1,CASSVSGGWNQPQHF,TGTGCCAGCAGCGTATCAGGGGGCTGGAATCAGCCCCAGCATTTT
TRBV27,TRBJ2-3,NA,TRBD2,CASSLEGLAGRGRDTQYF,TGTGCCAGCAGTTTGGAAGGACTAGCGGGAAGGGGTCGGGATACGCAGTATTTT
TRBV30,TRBJ2-1,NA,NA,CAWSKREIRNEQFF,TGTGCCTGGAGTAAGAGGGAGATTCGCAATGAGCAGTTCTTC
TRBV28,TRBJ1-2,NA,NA,CASVGVGGYTF,TGTGCCAGCGTAGGGGTGGGTGGCTACACCTTC
TRBV4-3,TRBJ2-3,NA,NA,CASSQDQTKFRDTQYF,TGCGCCAGCAGCCAAGATCAGACTAAATTCAGGGATACGCAGTATTTT
TRBV7-6,TRBJ2-2,once,NA,CASSLWQGGGELFF,TGTGCCAGCAGCTTATGGCAGGGGGGCGGGGAGCTGTTTTTT
TRBV5-4,TRBJ1-1,NA,NA,CASSLDNFLNTEAFF,TGTGCCAGCAGCTTGGATAACTTTTTGAACACTGAAGCTTTCTTT
TRBV7-2,TRBJ2-4,NA,TRBD2,CASSSNVGTSGTQYF,TGTGCCAGCAGCTCCAACGTCGGGACTAGCGGGACTCAGTACTTC
TRBV10-3,TRBJ2-7,NA,NA,CATRELLTYEQYF,TGTGCCACTAGAGAGCTCCTGACCTACGAGCAGTACTTC
TRBV5-4,TRBJ1-2,NA,NA,CASSTRVYYGYTF,TGTGCCAGCAGCACTCGGGTCTATTATGGCTACACCTTC
TRBV6-1,TRBJ2-3,NA,TRBD2,CASSDRAGVWTDTQYF,TGTGCCAGCAGTGATAGGGCGGGAGTATGGACAGATACGCAGTATTTT
TRBV5-1,TRBJ2-3,NA,NA,CASSLGKGGDTQYF,TGCGCCAGCAGCTTGGGAAAGGGAGGAGATACGCAGTATTTT
TRBV29-1,TRBJ2-7,NA,TRBD1,CSGGTGAYEQYF,TGCAGCGGGGGGACAGGGGCTTACGAGCAGTACTTC
TRBV11-2,TRBJ1-5,NA,NA,CASSLGGGGNQPQHF,TGTGCCAGCAGCTTAGGGGGGGGAGGTAATCAGCCCCAGCATTTT
TRBV4-1,TRBJ1-5,once,NA,CASSHGRTGNQPQHF,TGCGCCAGCAGCCATGGCCGGACAGGCAATCAGCCCCAGCATTTT
TRBV7-2,TRBJ1-5,NA,NA,CASSRGRGSSEPQHF,TGTGCCAGCAGCAGAGGGCGGGGGTCTTCGGAGCCCCAGCATTTT
TRBV7-9,TRBJ2-6,NA,TRBD1,CASSTGQGATGANVLTF,TGTGCCAGCAGCACGGGACAGGGGGCAACTGGGGCCAACGTCCTGACTTTC